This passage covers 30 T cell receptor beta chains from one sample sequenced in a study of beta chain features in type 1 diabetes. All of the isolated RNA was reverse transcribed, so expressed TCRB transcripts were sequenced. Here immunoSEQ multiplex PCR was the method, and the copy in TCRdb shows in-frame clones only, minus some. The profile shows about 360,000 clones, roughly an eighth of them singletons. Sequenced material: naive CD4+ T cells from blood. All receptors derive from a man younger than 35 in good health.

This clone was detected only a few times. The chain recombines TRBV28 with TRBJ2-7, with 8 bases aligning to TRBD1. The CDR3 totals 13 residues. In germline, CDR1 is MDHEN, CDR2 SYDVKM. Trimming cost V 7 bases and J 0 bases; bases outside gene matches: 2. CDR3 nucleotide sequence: TGTGCCAGCAAAACAGGGGGCTCCTACGAGCAGTACTTC. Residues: CASKTGGSYEQYF.

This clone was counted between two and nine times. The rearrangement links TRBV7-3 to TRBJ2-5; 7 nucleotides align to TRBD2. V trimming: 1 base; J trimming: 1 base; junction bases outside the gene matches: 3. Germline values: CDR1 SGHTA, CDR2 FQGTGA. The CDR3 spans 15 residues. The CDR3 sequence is CASSLNTGGQETQYF. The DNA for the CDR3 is TGTGCCAGCAGCTTAAATACGGGGGGCCAAGAGACCCAGTACTTC. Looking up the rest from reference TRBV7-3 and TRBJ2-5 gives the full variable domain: GAGVSQTPSNKVTEKGKYVELRCDPISGHTALYWYRQSLGQGPEFLIYFQGTGAADDSGLPNDRFFAVRPEGSVSTLKIQRTERGDSAVYLCASSLNTGGQETQYFGPGTRLLVL.

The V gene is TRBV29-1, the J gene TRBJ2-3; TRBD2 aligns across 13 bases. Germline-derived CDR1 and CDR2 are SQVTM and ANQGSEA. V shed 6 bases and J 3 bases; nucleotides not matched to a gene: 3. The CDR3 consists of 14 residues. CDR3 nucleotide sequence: TGCAGCGTCCGGACTAGCGGGAGTACAGATACGCAGTATTTT. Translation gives CSVRTSGSTDTQYF.

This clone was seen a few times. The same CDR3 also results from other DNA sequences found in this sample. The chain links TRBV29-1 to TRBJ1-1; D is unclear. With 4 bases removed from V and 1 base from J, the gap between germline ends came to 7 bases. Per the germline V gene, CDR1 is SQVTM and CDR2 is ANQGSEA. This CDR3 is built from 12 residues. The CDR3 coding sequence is TGCAGCGTTGCGACGGGGAACACTGAAGCTTTCTTT. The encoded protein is CSVATGNTEAFF. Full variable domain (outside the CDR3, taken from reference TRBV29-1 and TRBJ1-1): SAVISQKPSRDICQRGTSLTIQCQVDSQVTMMFWYRQQPGQSLTLIATANQGSEATYESGFVIDKFPISRPNLTFSTLTVSNMSPEDSSIYLCSVATGNTEAFFGQGTRLTVV.

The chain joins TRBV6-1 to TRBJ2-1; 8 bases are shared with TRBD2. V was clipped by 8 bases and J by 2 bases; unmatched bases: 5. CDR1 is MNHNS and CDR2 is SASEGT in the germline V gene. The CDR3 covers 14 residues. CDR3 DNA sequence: TGTGCCAGCCGAGCGGGACTAGCCTACAATGAGCAGTTCTTC. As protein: CASRAGLAYNEQFF.

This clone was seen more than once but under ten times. CDR3 protein: CATLSQGRAKNIQYF. DNA of the CDR3: TGTGCCACCCTTTCTCAGGGTCGGGCCAAAAACATTCAGTACTTC. The chain combines TRBV28 with TRBJ2-4, with D perhaps matching TRBD1 (5 bases). Trimming pared 10 bases from V and 1 base from J, leaving 17 bases between. CDR1 is MDHEN, CDR2 SYDVKM, per germline. CDR3 length: 15 residues.

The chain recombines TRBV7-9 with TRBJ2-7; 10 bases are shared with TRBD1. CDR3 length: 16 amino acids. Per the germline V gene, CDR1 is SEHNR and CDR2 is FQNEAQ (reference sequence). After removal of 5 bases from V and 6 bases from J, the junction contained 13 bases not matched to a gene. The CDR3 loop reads CASSLPAGTGAAEQYF. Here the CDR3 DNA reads TGTGCCAGCAGCCTACCCGCCGGGACAGGGGCAGCCGAGCAGTACTTC.

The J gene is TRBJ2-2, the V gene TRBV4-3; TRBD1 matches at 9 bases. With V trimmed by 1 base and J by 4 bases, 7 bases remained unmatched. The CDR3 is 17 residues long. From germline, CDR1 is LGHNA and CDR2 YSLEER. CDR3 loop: CASSQGVLQGATGELFF. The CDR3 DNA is TGCGCCAGCAGCCAAGGGGTATTACAGGGGGCCACCGGGGAGCTGTTTTTT.

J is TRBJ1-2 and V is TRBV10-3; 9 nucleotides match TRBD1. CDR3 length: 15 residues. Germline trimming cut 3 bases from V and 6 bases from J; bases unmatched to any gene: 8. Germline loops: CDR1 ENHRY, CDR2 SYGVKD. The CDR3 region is CAISDQRTGVHGYTF. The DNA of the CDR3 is TGTGCCATCAGTGACCAAAGGACAGGGGTTCATGGCTACACCTTC.

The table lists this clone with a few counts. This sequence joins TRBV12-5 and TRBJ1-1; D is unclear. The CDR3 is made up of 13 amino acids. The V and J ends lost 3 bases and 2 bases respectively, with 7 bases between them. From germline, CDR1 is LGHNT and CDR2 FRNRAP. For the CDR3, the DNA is TGTGCTAGTGGTTTAGAGATAAACACTGAAGCTTTCTTT. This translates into CASGLEINTEAFF.

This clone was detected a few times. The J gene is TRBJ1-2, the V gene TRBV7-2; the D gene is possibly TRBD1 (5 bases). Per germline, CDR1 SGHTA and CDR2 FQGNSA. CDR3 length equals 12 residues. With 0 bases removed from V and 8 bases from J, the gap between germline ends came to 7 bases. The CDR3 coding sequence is TGTGCCAGCAGCTTAGCAGGGGAAGGCTACACCTTC. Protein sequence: CASSLAGEGYTF.

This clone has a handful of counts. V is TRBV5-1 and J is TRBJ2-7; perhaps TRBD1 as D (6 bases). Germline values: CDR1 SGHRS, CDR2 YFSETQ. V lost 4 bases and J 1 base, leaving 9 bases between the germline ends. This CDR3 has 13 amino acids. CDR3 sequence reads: CASSRDTSYEQYF. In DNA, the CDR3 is TGCGCCAGCAGCCGGGACACTTCCTACGAGCAGTACTTC.

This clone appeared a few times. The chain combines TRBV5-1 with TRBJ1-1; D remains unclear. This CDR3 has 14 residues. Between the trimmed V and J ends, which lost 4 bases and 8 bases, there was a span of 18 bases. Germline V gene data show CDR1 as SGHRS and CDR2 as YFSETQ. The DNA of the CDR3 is TGCGCCAGCAGCCATGGATTTCAGGAATCGGAAGCTTTCTTT. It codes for CASSHGFQESEAFF. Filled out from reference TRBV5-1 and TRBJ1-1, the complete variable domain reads KAGVTQTPRYLIKTRGQQVTLSCSPISGHRSVSWYQQTPGQGLQFLFEYFSETQRNKGNFPGRFSGRQFSNSRSEMNVSTLELGDSALYLCASSHGFQESEAFFGQGTRLTVV.

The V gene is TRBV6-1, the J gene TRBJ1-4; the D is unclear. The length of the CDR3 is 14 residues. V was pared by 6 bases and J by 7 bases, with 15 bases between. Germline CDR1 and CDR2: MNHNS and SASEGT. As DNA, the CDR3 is TGTGCCAGCAGAACGGGAGACGGGAGTGAAAAACTGTTTTTT. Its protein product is CASRTGDGSEKLFF.

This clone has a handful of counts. The CDR3 spells CASSPRLAGSSYEQYF. The CDR3, as DNA: TGTGCCAGCTCACCACGGTTAGCGGGGTCTTCCTACGAGCAGTACTTC. The rearrangement uses TRBV18 and TRBJ2-7; 8 nucleotides agree with TRBD2. CDR1 KGHSH and CDR2 LQKENI come from the germline V gene. The CDR3 runs to 16 residues. Trimming at V came to 1 base and at J to 1 base, leaving 6 bases not matched to a gene. Drawing the rest from reference TRBV18 and TRBJ2-7, the complete variable domain is NAGVMQNPRHLVRRRGQEARLRCSPMKGHSHVYWYRQLPEEGLKFMVYLQKENIIDESGMPKERFSAEFPKEGPSILRIQQVVRGDSAAYFCASSPRLAGSSYEQYFGPGTRLTVT.

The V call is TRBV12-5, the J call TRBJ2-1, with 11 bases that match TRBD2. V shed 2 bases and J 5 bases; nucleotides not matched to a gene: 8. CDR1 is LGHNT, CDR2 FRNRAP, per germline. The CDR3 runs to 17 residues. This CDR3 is CASGLSQTSGGNNEQFF. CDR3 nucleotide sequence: TGTGCTAGTGGTTTGTCCCAAACTAGCGGGGGAAACAATGAGCAGTTCTTC.

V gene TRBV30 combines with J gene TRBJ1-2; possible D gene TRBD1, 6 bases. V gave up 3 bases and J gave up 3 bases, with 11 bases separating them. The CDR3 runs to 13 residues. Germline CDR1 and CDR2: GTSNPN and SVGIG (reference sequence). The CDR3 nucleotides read TGTGCCTGGAGCAGGGGAGTGGACTATGGCTACACCTTC. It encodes CAWSRGVDYGYTF.

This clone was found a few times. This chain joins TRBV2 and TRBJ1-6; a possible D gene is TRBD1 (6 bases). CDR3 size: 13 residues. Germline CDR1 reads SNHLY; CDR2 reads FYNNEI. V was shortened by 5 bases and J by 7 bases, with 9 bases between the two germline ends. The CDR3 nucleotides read TGTGCCAGCAGTACAGGGAACAATTCACCCCTCCACTTT. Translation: CASSTGNNSPLHF. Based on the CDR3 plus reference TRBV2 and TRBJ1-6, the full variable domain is EPEVTQTPSHQVTQMGQEVILRCVPISNHLYFYWYRQILGQKVEFLVSFYNNEISEKSEIFDDQFSVERPDGSNFTLKIRSTKLEDSAMYFCASSTGNNSPLHFGNGTRLTVT.

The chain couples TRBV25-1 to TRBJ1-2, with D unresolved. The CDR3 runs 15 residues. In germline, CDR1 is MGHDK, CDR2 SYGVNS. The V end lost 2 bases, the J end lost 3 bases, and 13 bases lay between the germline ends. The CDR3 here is CASSEPGKLDYGYTF. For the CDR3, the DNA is TGTGCCAGCAGTGAACCGGGGAAGCTCGACTATGGCTACACCTTC.

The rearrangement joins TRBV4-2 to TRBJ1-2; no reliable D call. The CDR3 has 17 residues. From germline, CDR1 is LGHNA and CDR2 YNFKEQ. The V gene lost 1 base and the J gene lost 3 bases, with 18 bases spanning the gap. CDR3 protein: CASSQGGRPEVDYGYTF. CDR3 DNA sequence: TGTGCCAGCAGCCAAGGGGGTAGACCGGAGGTGGACTATGGCTACACCTTC.

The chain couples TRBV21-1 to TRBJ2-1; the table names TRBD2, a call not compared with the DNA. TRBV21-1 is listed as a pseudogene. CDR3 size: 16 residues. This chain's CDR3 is CASSVGGGRGYNEQFF. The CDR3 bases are TGTGCCAGCAGTGTAGGTGGCGGGAGGGGTTACAATGAGCAGTTCTTC.

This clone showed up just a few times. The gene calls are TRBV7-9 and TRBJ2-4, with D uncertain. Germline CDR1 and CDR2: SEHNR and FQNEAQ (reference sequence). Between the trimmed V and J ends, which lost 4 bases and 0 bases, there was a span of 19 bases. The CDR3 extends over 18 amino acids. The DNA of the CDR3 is TGTGCCAGCAGCTCGCTTACTCCGGAGCAACTAGCCAAAAACATTCAGTACTTC. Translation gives CASSSLTPEQLAKNIQYF.

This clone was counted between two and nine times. CDR3 region: CASSNSGSPFCLHEQFF. CDR3 bases: TGTGCCAGCAGCAATAGCGGGAGCCCCTTTTGCCTTCATGAGCAGTTCTTC. The chain recombines TRBV21-1 with TRBJ2-1; the D call TRBD2 from the table was never checked on the DNA. TRBV21-1 is labeled a pseudogene. The CDR3 has 17 residues.

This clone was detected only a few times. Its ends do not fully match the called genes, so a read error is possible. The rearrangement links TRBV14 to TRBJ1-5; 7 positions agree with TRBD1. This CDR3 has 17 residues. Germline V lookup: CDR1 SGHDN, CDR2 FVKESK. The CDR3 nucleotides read TGTGCCAGCAGCCAAGAGGTAGGACAGGAACCCAATCATCCCCAGCATTTT. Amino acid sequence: CASSQEVGQEPNHPQHF.

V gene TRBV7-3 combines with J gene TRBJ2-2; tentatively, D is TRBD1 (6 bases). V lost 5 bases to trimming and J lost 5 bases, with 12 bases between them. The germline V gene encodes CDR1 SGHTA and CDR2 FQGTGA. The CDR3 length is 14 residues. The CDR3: CASSPQTGTGELFF. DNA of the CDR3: TGTGCCAGCAGCCCGCAGACAGGAACCGGGGAGCTGTTTTTT.

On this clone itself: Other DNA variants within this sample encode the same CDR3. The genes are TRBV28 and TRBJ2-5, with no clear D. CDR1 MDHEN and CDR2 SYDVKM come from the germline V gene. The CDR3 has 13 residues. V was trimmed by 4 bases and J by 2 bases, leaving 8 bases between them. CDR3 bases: TGTGCCAGCAGTTCGGGTCAGCAAGAGACCCAGTACTTC. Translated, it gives CASSSGQQETQYF. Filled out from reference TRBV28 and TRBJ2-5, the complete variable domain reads DVKVTQSSRYLVKRTGEKVFLECVQDMDHENMFWYRQDPGLGLRLIYFSYDVKMKEKGDIPEGYSVSREKKERFSLILESASTNQTSMYLCASSSGQQETQYFGPGTRLLVL.

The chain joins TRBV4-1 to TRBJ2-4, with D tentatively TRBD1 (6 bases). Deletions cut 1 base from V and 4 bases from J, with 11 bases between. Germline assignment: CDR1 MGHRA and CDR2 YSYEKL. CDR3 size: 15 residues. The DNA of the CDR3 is TGCGCCAGCAGCCAAGCCGAACAGGGAAAAAACATTCAGTACTTC. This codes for CASSQAEQGKNIQYF.

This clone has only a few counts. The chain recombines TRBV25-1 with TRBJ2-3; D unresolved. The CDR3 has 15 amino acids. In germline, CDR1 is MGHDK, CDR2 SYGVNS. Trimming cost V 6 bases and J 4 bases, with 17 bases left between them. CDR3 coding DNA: TGTGCCAGCAGCGAGCGACTCTTACTCCCAGATACGCAGTATTTT. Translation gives CASSERLLLPDTQYF.

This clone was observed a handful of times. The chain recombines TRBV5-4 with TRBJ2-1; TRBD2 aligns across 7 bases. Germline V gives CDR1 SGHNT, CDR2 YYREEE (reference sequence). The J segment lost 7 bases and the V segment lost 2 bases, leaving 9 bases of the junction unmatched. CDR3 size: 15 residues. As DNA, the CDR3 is TGTGCCAGCAGCTTTGCGGCGGGAGCTTGGAATGAGCAGTTCTTC. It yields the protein CASSFAAGAWNEQFF.

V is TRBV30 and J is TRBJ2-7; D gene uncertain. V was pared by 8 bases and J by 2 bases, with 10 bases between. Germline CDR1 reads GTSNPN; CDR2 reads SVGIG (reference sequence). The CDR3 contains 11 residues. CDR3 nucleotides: TGTGCCGGATTAGGAGCCTACGAGCAGTACTTC. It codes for CAGLGAYEQYF.